Reported below is one T cell receptor beta chain. Its antigen is undetermined. Vbeta (60) and Jbeta (13) primers were used in the PCR. Sequenced by immunoSEQ multiplex PCR; TCRdb stores in-frame clones only, minus some. The sample consists of fewer than 150,000 clones, about 80% of them appearing once. Germline values: CDR1 MDHEN, CDR2 SYDVKM. This CDR3 has 14 amino acids. Unmatched junction bases numbered 11, after V lost 5 bases and J lost 11 bases. The entry originates in a study of cytomegalovirus exposure and HLA in healthy donors. Study as a whole: A prior analysis found 100 million to 140 million unique TCR beta sequences from 170 million or so T cells. Study-level results: In a later analysis, across HLA loci, associated TCR counts were highest for DRB1, lowest for HLA-C. For TCR beta chains, V- and J-gene trimming was later linked to a missense DCLRE1C variant.

The chain carries TRBV28 and TRBJ1-5; 8 positions agree with TRBD1. The source of this sequence is a man aged 30 to 45 in good health. Sequencing was performed on PBMCs. DNA for the CDR3: TGTGCCAGCAGTGGCGGCAGGGGGCTCAATTCCCAGCATTTT. This gives the protein CASSGGRGLNSQHF.